This TCR beta chain was identified in a study of control samples from healthy donors and cancer patients. The CDR3 spans 14 residues. Germline V gives CDR1 MNHEY, CDR2 SVGAGI. J lost 6 bases, V lost 6 bases, and 8 bases had no gene match. The repertoire was sequenced with immunoSEQ multiplex PCR; TCRdb's copy has only in-frame clones and lacks some. The sample includes roughly 120,000 clones, roughly 94% seen only once; the top ten take less than 4%. The rearrangement uses TRBV6-5 and TRBJ1-5, with 7 bases fitting TRBD1. Sequenced: blood. The receptor comes from a man aged 30 to 45 in good health. The CDR3 region is CASRKEGAGQPQHF. The CDR3 DNA follows: TGTGCCAGCAGGAAGGAGGGGGCGGGTCAGCCCCAGCATTTT.